Below are 2 T cell receptor beta chains sequenced from a single sample in a study of T cell responses to AZD1222 COVID-19 vaccine. The data were produced by immunoSEQ multiplex PCR, yet TCRdb's version contains in-frame clones alone and is incomplete. The sample contains 50,000 to 65,000 clones, about 93% of which appear only once. This sample comprised peripheral blood, obtained 28 days after the second dose of the MenACWY control vaccine. Receptor source: an adult who received the MenACWY meningococcal vaccine as a control.

The CDR3 DNA reads TGTGCCAGCAGCCCCGGGGAGCGGAGATTCACAGATACGCAGTATTTT. It yields the protein CASSPGERRFTDTQYF. The chain carries TRBV5-4 and TRBJ2-3; tentative D call: TRBD2 (5 bases). The germline V gene encodes CDR1 SGHNT and CDR2 YYREEE (reference sequence). This CDR3 region has 16 residues. V dropped 4 bases and J dropped 2 bases, with 17 bases sitting between them.

V is TRBV12-3 or TRBV12-4 and J is TRBJ1-1; D call uncertain. The CDR3 has 12 amino acids. V was trimmed by 3 bases and J by 6 bases, leaving 8 bases between them. CDR3 in amino acids: CASSFGGSEAFF. CDR3 coding DNA: TGTGCCAGCAGTTTTGGTGGGTCTGAAGCTTTCTTT.